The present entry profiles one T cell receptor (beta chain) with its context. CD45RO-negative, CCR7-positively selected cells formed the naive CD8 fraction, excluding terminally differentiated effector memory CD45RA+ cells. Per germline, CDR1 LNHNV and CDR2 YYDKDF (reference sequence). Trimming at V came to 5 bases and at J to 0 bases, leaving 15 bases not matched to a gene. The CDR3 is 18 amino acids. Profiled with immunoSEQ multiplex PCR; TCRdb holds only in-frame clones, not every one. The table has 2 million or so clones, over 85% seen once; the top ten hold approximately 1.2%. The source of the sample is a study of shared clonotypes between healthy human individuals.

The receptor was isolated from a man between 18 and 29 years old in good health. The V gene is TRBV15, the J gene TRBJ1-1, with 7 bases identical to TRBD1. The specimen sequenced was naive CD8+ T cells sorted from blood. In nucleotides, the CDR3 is TGTGCCACCAGCCAGTGGGCAGGGGGAACGGGGATGAACACTGAAGCTTTCTTT. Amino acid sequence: CATSQWAGGTGMNTEAFF.